Described below is a single TCR beta chain sequence and its context. Its antigen remains unidentified. The data derive from a study of T cell responses to AZD1222 COVID-19 vaccine. Study-wide results and limits: Reportedly, nearly half of unique spike TCRs recognized epitopes outside B.1.351/B.1.1.7 mutations. Only five or six individuals given AZD1222 were seropositive at baseline.

Libraries were prepared by immunoSEQ multiplex PCR; TCRdb keeps only in-frame clonotypes and omits some of them. Counted here are about 100,000 clones, approximately 86% occurring once; the ten biggest clones make up roughly 6.3%. The CDR3 extends over 16 amino acids. V was shortened by 1 base and J by 4 bases, with 13 bases between the two germline ends. Germline CDR1 reads SGHDN; CDR2 reads FVKESK. The sample consisted of peripheral blood, taken on day 0 of AZD1222 vaccination. The chain has TRBV14 and TRBJ1-4, with unresolved D. The clonotype comes from an adult in good health. The CDR3 sequence: CASSQVSGLNNEKLFF. As DNA, the CDR3 is TGTGCCAGCAGCCAAGTAAGCGGACTGAATAATGAAAAACTGTTTTTT.